The T cell receptor beta chain described here comes from a study of T cell responses to AZD1222 COVID-19 vaccine. Whole-study findings and limits: There were mostly white British donors and more females than males, and clonal diversity was possibly underestimated. The study found vaccine-associated CD4 TCRs spanning spike, dominant at 160-218 and 743-854. When two AZD1222 doses had been given, Spike-specific TCR breadth and depth rose.

Profiled with immunoSEQ multiplex PCR; TCRdb holds only in-frame clones, not every one. Among 85,000 to 90,000 clones, roughly nine tenths were seen once, and the ten largest hold approximately 5.3%. Pooling of second doses given at about 4 or about 12 weeks was done. About this clone: Its target is unknown.

CDR1 SEHNR and CDR2 FQNEAQ come from the germline V gene (reference sequence). Trimming stripped 1 base from V and 5 bases from J, with 11 bases between. The CDR3 extends over 15 amino acids. Sequencing used peripheral blood, obtained 28 days after the second AZD1222 dose. This clonotype was sampled from an adult who received the AZD1222 COVID-19 vaccine. The V gene is TRBV7-9, the J gene TRBJ1-4; D is undetermined. CDR3 residues: CASSLGPRENEKLFF. The DNA of the CDR3 is TGTGCCAGCAGCTTAGGGCCCCGGGAAAATGAAAAACTGTTTTTT.